This is a list of T cell receptor beta chains from one sample in a study of cytomegalovirus exposure and HLA in healthy donors. The repertoire was sequenced with immunoSEQ multiplex PCR; TCRdb's copy has only in-frame clones and lacks some. The sample includes about 250,000 clones, 85% to 95% of them seen just once. The specimen sequenced was PBMCs. The origin of the receptors is a girl aged 2-9 years in good health and CMV-seronegative. The CDR3 runs from the conserved cysteine through the conserved F or W. The D gene is left open where the match is weak. Size values are once, few and many counts, or a class for expanded clones, and some rows have none.

v_gene,j_gene,d_gene,abundance,CDR3nt,CDR3aa
TRBV7-3,TRBJ2-7,TRBD2,-,TGTGCCAGCAGCCCGGGACTAGCGGGTGGGGAGCAGTACTTC,CASSPGLAGGEQYF
TRBV30,TRBJ1-5,-,-,TGTGCCTGGAGTGCTGGGAGGGACCAGCCCCAGCATTTT,CAWSAGRDQPQHF
TRBV13,TRBJ2-7,TRBD2,-,TGTGCCAGCCAGCGACTAGCGGGGGGGCCGGCGAACGAGCAGTACTTC,CASQRLAGGPANEQYF
TRBV9,TRBJ2-2,-,-,TGTGCCAGCAAGCCGGGACTCGAAACCGGGGAGCTGTTTTTT,CASKPGLETGELFF
TRBV6-4,TRBJ2-1,-,-,TGTGCCAGCAGTGAAGCCCACGGTAATGAGCAGTTCTTC,CASSEAHGNEQFF
TRBV19,TRBJ2-1,-,-,TGTGCCAGTAGTATGGCAAATGAGCAGTTCTTC,CASSMANEQFF
TRBV6-6,TRBJ2-1,TRBD2,once,TGTGCCAGCAGCCGCCTAGCGGGAGGGCCGGGTGAGCAGTTCTTC,CASSRLAGGPGEQFF
TRBV2,TRBJ1-5,TRBD1,-,TGTGCCAGCAGTGGAGGGACAGGGGCCAGCAATCAGCCCCAGCATTTT,CASSGGTGASNQPQHF
TRBV5-4,TRBJ2-1,TRBD2,-,TGTGCCAGCAGCCCCGGACTAGCTCTGAATGAGCAGTTCTTC,CASSPGLALNEQFF
TRBV7-2,TRBJ1-5,TRBD1,-,TGTGCCAGCAGCTTAGCGGAGGGACAGGGAGGATCGTTTGGCAATCAGCCCCAGCATTTT,CASSLAEGQGGSFGNQPQHF
TRBV7-9,TRBJ2-5,-,-,TGTGCCAGCAGCTTAGGCGGGCCGGAGACCCAGTACTTC,CASSLGGPETQYF
TRBV19,TRBJ2-1,TRBD2,-,TGTGCCAGTAGTTCACGACTAGCGGGGGTGGGGGATGAGCAGTTCTTC,CASSSRLAGVGDEQFF
TRBV6-5,TRBJ2-7,-,-,TGTGCCACCAGATACGGGAGTGGTGGAGAGCAGTACTTC,CATRYGSGGEQYF
TRBV19,TRBJ2-1,-,-,TGTGCCAGTAGTATTGGGGACACCTCCTACAATGAGCAGTTCTTC,CASSIGDTSYNEQFF
TRBV13,TRBJ2-3,-,once,TGTGCCAGCAGCTCCCGACTTGAGTGGCGATCTAGCACAGATACGCAGTATTTT,CASSSRLEWRSSTDTQYF
TRBV13,TRBJ2-7,-,-,TGTGCCAGCAGCCTAGAGCGGAGCTCCTACGAGCAGTACTTC,CASSLERSSYEQYF
TRBV7-7,TRBJ2-1,TRBD1,once,TGTGCCAGCAGCCCGGGGACAGGCCCCTTGGATGAGCAGTTCTTC,CASSPGTGPLDEQFF
TRBV7-2,TRBJ2-1,TRBD2,-,TGTGCCAGCAGCCCCGGGAGGGGCTCCTACAATGAGCAGTTCTTC,CASSPGRGSYNEQFF
TRBV19,TRBJ1-3,-,-,TGTGCCAGTGAAGGCGGGGCCTCTGGAAACACCATATATTTT,CASEGGASGNTIYF
TRBV11-2,TRBJ1-2,TRBD1,-,TGTGCCAGCAGCTTTCACGACGGGAAGGGGGCGGATGGCTACACCTTC,CASSFHDGKGADGYTF
TRBV5-1,TRBJ1-4,TRBD1,-,TGCGCCAGCAGCTTAACAGGGGGCATTAGTGAAAAACTGTTTTTT,CASSLTGGISEKLFF
TRBV29-1,TRBJ2-1,TRBD2,-,TGCAGCGCCAGACCTAGCGGGAGTTATGAGCAGTTCTTC,CSARPSGSYEQFF
TRBV27,TRBJ2-1,-,-,TGTGCCAGCAGTTATGGACTATTGGGCGATGAGCAGTTCTTC,CASSYGLLGDEQFF